This T cell receptor (beta chain) was obtained from a study of T-cell memory formation after mild COVID-19. Turning to the study itself: TCR clustering was largely donor specific.

Note on this clonotype: Its specificity is unknown.

5'RACE primed from the constant segment yielded TCR alpha and TCR beta cDNA libraries bearing sample barcodes and UMIs. MiXCR, run by TCRdb on the 5' RACE reads, gives a single entry per CDR3 protein. The repertoire consists of hundreds of thousands of distinct CDR3 sequences, with 28% occurring once and the leading ten covering approximately 13%. The CDR3 loop spans 11 amino acids. From germline, CDR1 is SGHRS and CDR2 YFSETQ. Trimming stripped 3 bases from V and 11 bases from J, with 10 bases between. Findings and caveats of the study: Chiefly within CM and EM were the contracting CD4+ clones; CD8+ ones were within EMRA.

The TCR sequence derives from an adult woman who had mild COVID-19 (a few samples of this study predate the infection). Cell type and time point are not known. V is TRBV5-1 and J is TRBJ2-3, with D perhaps being TRBD1 or TRBD2 (5 bases each). Material for sequencing was PBMCs or a T cell subset sorted from them (not recorded which). CDR3 loop: CASSWGDRQYF. The CDR3 DNA follows: TGCGCCAGCAGCTGGGGAGACAGGCAGTATTTT. Variable domain in full (rest from reference TRBV5-1 and TRBJ2-3): KAGVTQTPRYLIKTRGQQVTLSCSPISGHRSVSWYQQTPGQGLQFLFEYFSETQRNKGNFPGRFSGRQFSNSRSEMNVSTLELGDSALYLCASSWGDRQYFGPGTRLTVL.